The present TCR beta chain was sequenced within a study of control samples from healthy donors and cancer patients (TCRdb year 2020). On this clone: This receptor's antigen is unknown. No base-level quality is on record; no much larger clone is a single base apart.

The CDR3 numbers 13 residues from cysteine through phenylalanine. This entry keeps only the CDR3 DNA: 39 bases, framed from base 1. The CDR1 and CDR2 encoded by the germline V gene (reference sequence) are SEHNR and FQNEAQ. V is pared back by 5 bases and J by 4 bases, with 11 bases lying between the germline termini. Library preparation used the immunoSEQ multiplex PCR assay. In its TCRdb copy, this immuneACCESS table keeps in-frame sequences only and misses some clones. Where compared with another copy, unresolved V genes explain less than half of these, and the others have no known cause. In all, the sample holds over 50,000 clones, and approximately 94% of those were seen once. The top ten hold less than 1.1% of the sample.

The rearranged chain carries TRBV7-9 and TRBJ2-5; no confident D gene assignment can be made. Specimen: blood. This sequence originates from a woman younger than 35 in good health. The CDR3 sequence is CASSRPDAETQYF. The sequenced DNA is TGTGCCAGCAGCAGACCGGACGCAGAGACCCAGTACTTC. Supplemented by the reference TRBV7-9 and TRBJ2-5 proteins around the CDR3, the complete variable domain is DTGVSQNPRHKITKRGQNVTFRCDPISEHNRLYWYRQTLGQGPEFLTYFQNEAQLEKSRLLSDRFSAERPKGSFSTLEIQRTEQGDSAMYLCASSRPDAETQYFGPGTRLLVL.